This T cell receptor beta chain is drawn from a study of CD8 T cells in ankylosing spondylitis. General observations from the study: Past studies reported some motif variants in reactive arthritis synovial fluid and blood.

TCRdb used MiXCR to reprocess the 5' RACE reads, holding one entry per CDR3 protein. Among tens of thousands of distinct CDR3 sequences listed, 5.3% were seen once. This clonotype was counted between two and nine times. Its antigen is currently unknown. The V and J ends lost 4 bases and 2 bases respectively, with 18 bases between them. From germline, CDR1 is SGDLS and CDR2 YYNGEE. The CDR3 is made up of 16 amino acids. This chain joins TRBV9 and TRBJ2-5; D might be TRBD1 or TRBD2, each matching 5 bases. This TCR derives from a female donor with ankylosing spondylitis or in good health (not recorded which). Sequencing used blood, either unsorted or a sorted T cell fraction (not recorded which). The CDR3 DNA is TGTGCCAGCAGCCCTAGCCCGCAGGGCCTACAAGAGACCCAGTACTTC. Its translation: CASSPSPQGLQETQYF. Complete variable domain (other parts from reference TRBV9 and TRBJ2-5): DSGVTQTPKHLITATGQRVTLRCSPRSGDLSVYWYQQSLDQGLQFLIQYYNGEERAKGNILERFSAQQFPDLHSELNLSSLELGDSALYFCASSPSPQGLQETQYFGPGTRLLVL.